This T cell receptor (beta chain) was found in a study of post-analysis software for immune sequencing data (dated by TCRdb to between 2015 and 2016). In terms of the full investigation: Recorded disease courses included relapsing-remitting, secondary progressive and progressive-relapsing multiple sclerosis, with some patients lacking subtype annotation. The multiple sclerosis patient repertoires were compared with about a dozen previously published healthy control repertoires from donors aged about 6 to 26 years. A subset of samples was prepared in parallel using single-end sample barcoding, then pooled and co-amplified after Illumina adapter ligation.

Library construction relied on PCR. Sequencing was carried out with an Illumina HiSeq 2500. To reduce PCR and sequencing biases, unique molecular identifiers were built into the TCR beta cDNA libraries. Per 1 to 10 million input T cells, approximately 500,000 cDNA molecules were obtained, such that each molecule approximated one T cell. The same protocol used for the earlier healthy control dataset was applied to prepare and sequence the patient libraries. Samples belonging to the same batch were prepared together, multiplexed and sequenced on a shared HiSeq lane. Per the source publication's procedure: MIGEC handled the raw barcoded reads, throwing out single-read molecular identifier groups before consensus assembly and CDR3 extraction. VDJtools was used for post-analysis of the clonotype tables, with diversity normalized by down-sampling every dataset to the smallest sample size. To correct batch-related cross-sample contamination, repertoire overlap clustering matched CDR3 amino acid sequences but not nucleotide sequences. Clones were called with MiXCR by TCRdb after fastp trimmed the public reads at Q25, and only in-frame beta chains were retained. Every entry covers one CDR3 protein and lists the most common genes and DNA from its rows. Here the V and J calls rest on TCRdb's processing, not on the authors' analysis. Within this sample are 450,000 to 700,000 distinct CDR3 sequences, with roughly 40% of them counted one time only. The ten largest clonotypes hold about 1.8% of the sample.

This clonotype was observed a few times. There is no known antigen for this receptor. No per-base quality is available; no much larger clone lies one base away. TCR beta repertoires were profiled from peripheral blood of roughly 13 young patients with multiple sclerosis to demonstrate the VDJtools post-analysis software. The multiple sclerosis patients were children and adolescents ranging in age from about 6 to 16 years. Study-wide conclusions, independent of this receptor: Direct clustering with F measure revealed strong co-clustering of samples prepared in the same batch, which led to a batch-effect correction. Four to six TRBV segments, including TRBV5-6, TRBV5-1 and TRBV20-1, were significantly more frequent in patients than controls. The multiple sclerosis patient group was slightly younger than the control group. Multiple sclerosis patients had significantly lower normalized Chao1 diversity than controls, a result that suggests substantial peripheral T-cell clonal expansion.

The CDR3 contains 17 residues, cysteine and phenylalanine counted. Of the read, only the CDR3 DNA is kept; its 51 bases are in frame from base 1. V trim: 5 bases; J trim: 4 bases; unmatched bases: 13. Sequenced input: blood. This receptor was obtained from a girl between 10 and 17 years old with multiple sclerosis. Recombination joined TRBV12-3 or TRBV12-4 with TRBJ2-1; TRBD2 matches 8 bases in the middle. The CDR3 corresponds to CASSIHRAGGLYNEQFF. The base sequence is TGTGCCAGCAGTATCCACAGGGCGGGGGGCTTATACAATGAGCAGTTCTTC.